The 8 T cell receptor beta chains presented below share a single source sample, sequenced in a study of blood T cells in healthy people across ages. Together with a sample-barcoded 5' primer, a J-beta primer mix was included in a second PCR lasting about 7 to 12 cycles. One entry per CDR3 protein results from TCRdb running MiXCR on the 5' RACE reads. The sample yields about 1.4 million distinct CDR3 sequences, roughly 60% seen once. The sequencing sample was made of blood. All receptors derive from a man between 18 and 29 years old in good health.

The V call is TRBV20-1, the J call TRBJ2-7; 10 bases match TRBD2. Germline V gene data show CDR1 as DFQATT and CDR2 as SNEGSKA (reference sequence). CDR3 length: 14 residues. Losses at the gene ends were 4 bases for V and 5 bases for J; bases not matched to a gene: 8. The CDR3 sequence: CSAKEREGLNEQYF. In DNA, the CDR3 is TGCAGTGCTAAAGAGCGGGAGGGCCTAAACGAGCAGTACTTC.

This clonotype was seen just once. V and J are TRBV5-6 and TRBJ2-1, with D unclear. The CDR3 has 16 amino acids. Deletions cut 4 bases from V and 0 bases from J, with 14 bases between. Per germline, CDR1 SGHDT and CDR2 YYEEEE. DNA of the CDR3: TGTGCCAGCAGCCGAGAGACGGGTAGCTCCTACAATGAGCAGTTCTTC. Its protein is CASSRETGSSYNEQFF. Filled out from reference TRBV5-6 and TRBJ2-1, the complete variable domain reads DAGVTQSPTHLIKTRGQQVTLRCSPKSGHDTVSWYQQALGQGPQFIFQYYEEEERQRGNFPDRFSGHQFPNYSSELNVNALLLGDSALYLCASSRETGSSYNEQFFGPGTRLTVL.

This clonotype has just a few counts. The V and J genes are TRBV25-1 and TRBJ2-3; D gene uncertain. Germline V gene sequence: CDR1 MGHDK, CDR2 SYGVNS. The V end lost 3 bases, the J end lost 6 bases, and 16 bases lay between the germline ends. This CDR3 spans 15 amino acids. This chain's CDR3 is CASSEPERLVDTQYF. The CDR3 DNA sequence: TGTGCCAGCAGTGAGCCAGAACGACTTGTGGATACGCAGTATTTT.

This clonotype was observed a handful of times. The chain employs TRBV11-2 and TRBJ1-4; D is unclear. The CDR3 runs 15 residues. The germline CDR1 and CDR2 sequences are SGHAT and FQNNGV. V lost 5 bases and J 1 base, leaving 11 bases between the germline ends. CDR3 loop: CASSPLQITNEKLFF. CDR3 bases: TGTGCCAGCAGCCCGCTACAGATAACTAATGAAAAACTGTTTTTT.

The table lists this clonotype with a few counts. This sequence joins TRBV29-1 and TRBJ2-1; TRBD2 is a possible D gene (7 bases). Trimming stripped 8 bases from V and 6 bases from J, with 17 bases between. Germline V gives CDR1 SQVTM, CDR2 ANQGSEA. The CDR3 is made up of 13 amino acids. CDR3 nucleotides: TGCAGCTCTTCCGGCGGGGGCCTCAATGAGCAGTTCTTC. Protein: CSSSGGGLNEQFF.

This clonotype turned up a few times. The chain links TRBV11-2 to TRBJ1-1; D may be TRBD1 (6 bases). With 2 bases removed from V and 5 bases from J, the gap between germline ends came to 9 bases. CDR1 is SGHAT, CDR2 FQNNGV, per germline. The CDR3 loop spans 13 amino acids. The chain's CDR3 is CASSLQGTTEAFF. CDR3 sequence (DNA): TGTGCCAGCAGCTTACAGGGGACAACTGAAGCTTTCTTT.

This clonotype has only a few counts. The chain joins TRBV29-1 to TRBJ2-6; a weak D match, TRBD2 (6 bases). Per the germline V gene, CDR1 is SQVTM and CDR2 is ANQGSEA. V gave up 0 bases and J gave up 4 bases, with 13 bases separating them. This CDR3 spans 16 amino acids. CDR3 region: CSVEDALARGANVLTF. In nucleotides, the CDR3 is TGCAGCGTTGAAGACGCACTAGCTCGGGGGGCCAACGTCCTGACTTTC.

In DNA, the CDR3 is TGCGCCAGCAGCCAGAGGGCCTATCAGCCCCAGCATTTT. Residues: CASSQRAYQPQHF. The chain combines TRBV4-3 with TRBJ1-5, with D hard to call. The V gene's germline CDR1 is LGHNA and CDR2 YSLEER. This CDR3 is built from 13 residues. Trimming removed 3 bases at V and 5 bases at J, with 8 bases between.